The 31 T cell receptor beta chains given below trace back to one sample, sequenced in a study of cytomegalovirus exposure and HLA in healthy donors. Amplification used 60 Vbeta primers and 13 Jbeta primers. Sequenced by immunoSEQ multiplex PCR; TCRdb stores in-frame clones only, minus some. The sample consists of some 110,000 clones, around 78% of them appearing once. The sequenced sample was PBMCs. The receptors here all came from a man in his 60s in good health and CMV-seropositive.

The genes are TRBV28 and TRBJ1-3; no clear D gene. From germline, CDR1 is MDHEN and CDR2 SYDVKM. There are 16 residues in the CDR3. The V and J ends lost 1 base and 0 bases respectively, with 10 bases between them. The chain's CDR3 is CASSLLGWSSGNTIYF. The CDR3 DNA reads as TGTGCCAGCAGTTTATTAGGCTGGAGCTCTGGAAACACCATATATTTT.

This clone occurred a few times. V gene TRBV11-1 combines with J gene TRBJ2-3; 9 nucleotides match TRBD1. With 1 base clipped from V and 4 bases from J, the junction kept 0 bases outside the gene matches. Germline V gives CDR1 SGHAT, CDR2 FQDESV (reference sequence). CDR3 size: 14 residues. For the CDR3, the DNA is TGTGCCAGCAGCTTAGGGACAGGGGCAGATACGCAGTATTTT. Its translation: CASSLGTGADTQYF.

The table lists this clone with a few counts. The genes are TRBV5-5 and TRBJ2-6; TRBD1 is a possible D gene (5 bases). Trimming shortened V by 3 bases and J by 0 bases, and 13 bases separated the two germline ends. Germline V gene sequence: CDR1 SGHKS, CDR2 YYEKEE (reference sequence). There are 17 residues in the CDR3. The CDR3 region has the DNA TGTGCCAGCAGCTCTTGGACATCCCGCTCTGGGGCCAACGTCCTGACTTTC. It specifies CASSSWTSRSGANVLTF.

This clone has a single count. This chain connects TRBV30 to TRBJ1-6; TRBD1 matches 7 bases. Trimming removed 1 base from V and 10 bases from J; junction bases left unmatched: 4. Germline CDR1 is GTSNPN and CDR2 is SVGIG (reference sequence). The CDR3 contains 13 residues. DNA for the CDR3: TGTGCCTGGAGTGAGGGGGCTAAGTCACCCCTCCACTTT. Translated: CAWSEGAKSPLHF.

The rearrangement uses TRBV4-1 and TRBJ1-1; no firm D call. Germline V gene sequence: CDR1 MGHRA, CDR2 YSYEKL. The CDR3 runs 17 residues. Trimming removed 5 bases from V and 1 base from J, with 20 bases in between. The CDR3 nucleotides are TGCGCCAGCAGCGCACAAAGGACTTCGATGGGGAACACTGAAGCTTTCTTT. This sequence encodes CASSAQRTSMGNTEAFF.

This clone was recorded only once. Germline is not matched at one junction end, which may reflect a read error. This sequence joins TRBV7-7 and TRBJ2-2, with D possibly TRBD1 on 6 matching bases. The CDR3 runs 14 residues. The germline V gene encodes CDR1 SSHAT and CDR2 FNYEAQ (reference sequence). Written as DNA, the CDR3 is TGTGCTAGCAGCCACAACAGGGACACCGGGGAGCTGTTTTTT. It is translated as CASSHNRDTGELFF.

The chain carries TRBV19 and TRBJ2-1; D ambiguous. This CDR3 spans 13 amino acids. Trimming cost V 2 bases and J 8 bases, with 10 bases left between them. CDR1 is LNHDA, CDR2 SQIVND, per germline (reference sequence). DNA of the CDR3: TGTGCCAGTAGTATAACTCCCTCTCATGAGCAGTTCTTC. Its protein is CASSITPSHEQFF.

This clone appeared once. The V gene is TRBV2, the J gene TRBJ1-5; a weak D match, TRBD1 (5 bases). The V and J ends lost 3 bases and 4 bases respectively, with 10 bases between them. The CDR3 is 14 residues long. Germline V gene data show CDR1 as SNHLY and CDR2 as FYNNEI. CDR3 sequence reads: CASSDGGANQPQHF. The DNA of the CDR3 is TGTGCCAGCAGTGACGGAGGGGCGAATCAGCCCCAGCATTTT.

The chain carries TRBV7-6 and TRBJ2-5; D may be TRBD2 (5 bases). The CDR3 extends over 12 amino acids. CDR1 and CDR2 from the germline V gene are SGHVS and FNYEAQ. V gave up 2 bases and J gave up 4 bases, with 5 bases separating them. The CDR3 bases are TGTGCCAGCAGCTTACGGGGAGAGACCCAGTACTTC. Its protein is CASSLRGETQYF. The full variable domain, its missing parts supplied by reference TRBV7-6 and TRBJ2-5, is GAGVSQSPRYKVTKRGQDVALRCDPISGHVSLYWYRQALGQGPEFLTYFNYEAQQDKSGLPNDRFSAERPEGSISTLTIQRTEQRDSAMYRCASSLRGETQYFGPGTRLLVL.

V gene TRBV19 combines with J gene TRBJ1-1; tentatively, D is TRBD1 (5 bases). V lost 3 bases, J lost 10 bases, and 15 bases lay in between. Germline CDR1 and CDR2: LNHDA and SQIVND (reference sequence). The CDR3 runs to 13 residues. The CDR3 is CASSITGWSIAFF. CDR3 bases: TGTGCCAGTAGTATCACAGGCTGGTCGATAGCTTTCTTT.

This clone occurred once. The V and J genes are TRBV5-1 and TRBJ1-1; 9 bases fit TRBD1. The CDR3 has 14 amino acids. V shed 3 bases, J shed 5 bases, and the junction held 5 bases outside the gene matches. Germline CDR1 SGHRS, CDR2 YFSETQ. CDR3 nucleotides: TGCGCCAGCAGCTCACAGGGGGCGCTGACTGAAGCTTTCTTT. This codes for CASSSQGALTEAFF.

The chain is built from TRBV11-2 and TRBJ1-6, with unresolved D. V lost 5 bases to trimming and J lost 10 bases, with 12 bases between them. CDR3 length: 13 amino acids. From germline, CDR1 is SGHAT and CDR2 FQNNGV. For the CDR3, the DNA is TGTGCCAGCAGCGACATCAGTCTCTCACCCCTCCACTTT. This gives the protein CASSDISLSPLHF.

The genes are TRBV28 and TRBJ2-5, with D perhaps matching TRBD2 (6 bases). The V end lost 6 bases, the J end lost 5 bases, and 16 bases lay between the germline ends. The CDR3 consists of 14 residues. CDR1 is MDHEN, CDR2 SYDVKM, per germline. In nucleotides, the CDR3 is TGTGCCAGCAGGGGAATACGGGGGAAGGAGACCCAGTACTTC. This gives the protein CASRGIRGKETQYF.

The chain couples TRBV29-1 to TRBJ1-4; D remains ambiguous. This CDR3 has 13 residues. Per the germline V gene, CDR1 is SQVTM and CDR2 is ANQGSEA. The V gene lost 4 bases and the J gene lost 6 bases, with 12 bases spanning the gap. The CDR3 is CSVVGPRDEKLFF. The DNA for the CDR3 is TGCAGCGTTGTAGGGCCGCGGGATGAAAAACTGTTTTTT.

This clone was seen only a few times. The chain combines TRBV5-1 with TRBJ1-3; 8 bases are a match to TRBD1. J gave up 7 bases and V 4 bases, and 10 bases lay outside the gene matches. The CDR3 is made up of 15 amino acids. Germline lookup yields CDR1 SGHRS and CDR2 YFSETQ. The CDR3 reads CASSARQGRMNTIYF. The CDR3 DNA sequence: TGCGCCAGCAGCGCCCGACAGGGGAGGATGAACACCATATATTTT.

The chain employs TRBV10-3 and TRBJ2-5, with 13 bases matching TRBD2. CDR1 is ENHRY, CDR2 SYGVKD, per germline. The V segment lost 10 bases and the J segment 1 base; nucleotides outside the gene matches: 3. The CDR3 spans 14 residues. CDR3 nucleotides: TGTGCCACCGGGACTAGCGGGGCCCAAGAGACCCAGTACTTC. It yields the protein CATGTSGAQETQYF.

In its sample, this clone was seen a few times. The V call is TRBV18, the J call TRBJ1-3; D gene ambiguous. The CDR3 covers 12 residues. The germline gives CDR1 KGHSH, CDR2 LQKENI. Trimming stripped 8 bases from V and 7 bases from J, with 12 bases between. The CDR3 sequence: CASEGAGNTIYF. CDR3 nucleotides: TGTGCCAGCGAGGGAGCGGGTAACACCATATATTTT. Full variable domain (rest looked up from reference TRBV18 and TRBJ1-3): NAGVMQNPRHLVRRRGQEARLRCSPMKGHSHVYWYRQLPEEGLKFMVYLQKENIIDESGMPKERFSAEFPKEGPSILRIQQVVRGDSAAYFCASEGAGNTIYFGEGSWLTVV.

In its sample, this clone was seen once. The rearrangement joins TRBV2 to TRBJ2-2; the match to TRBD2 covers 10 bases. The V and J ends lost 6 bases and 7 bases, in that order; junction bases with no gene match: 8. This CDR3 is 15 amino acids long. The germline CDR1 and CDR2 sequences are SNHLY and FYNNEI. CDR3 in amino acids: CASREGLAGDGELFF. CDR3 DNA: TGTGCCAGCAGAGAGGGGCTAGCGGGGGACGGGGAGCTGTTTTTT.

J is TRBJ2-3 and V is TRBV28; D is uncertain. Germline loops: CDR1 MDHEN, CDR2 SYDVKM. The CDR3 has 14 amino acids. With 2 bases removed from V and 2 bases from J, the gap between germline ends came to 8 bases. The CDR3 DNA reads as TGTGCCAGCAGTTTAATAGATTACACAGATACGCAGTATTTT. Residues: CASSLIDYTDTQYF. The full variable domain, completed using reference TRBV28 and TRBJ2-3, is DVKVTQSSRYLVKRTGEKVFLECVQDMDHENMFWYRQDPGLGLRLIYFSYDVKMKEKGDIPEGYSVSREKKERFSLILESASTNQTSMYLCASSLIDYTDTQYFGPGTRLTVL.

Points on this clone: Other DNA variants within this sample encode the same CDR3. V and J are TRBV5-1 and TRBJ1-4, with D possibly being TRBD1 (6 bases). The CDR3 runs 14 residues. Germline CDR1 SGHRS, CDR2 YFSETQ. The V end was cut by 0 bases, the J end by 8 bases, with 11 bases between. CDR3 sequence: CASSLDRVREKLFF. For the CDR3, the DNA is TGCGCCAGCAGCTTGGACAGGGTGAGGGAAAAACTGTTTTTT. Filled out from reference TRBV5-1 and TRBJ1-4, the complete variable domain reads KAGVTQTPRYLIKTRGQQVTLSCSPISGHRSVSWYQQTPGQGLQFLFEYFSETQRNKGNFPGRFSGRQFSNSRSEMNVSTLELGDSALYLCASSLDRVREKLFFGSGTQLSVL.

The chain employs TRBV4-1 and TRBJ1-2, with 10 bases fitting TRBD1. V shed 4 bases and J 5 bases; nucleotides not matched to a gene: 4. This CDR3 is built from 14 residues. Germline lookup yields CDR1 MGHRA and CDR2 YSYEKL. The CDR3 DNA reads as TGCGCCAGCAGCCGACAGGGGGCCGAATATGGCTACACCTTC. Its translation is CASSRQGAEYGYTF.

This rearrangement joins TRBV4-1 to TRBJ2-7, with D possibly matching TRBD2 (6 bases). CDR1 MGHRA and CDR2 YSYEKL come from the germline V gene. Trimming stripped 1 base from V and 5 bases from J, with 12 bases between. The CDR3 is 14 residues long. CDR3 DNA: TGCGCCAGCAGCCAAGTTTGGGGGGTCGACGAGCAGTACTTC. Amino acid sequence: CASSQVWGVDEQYF.

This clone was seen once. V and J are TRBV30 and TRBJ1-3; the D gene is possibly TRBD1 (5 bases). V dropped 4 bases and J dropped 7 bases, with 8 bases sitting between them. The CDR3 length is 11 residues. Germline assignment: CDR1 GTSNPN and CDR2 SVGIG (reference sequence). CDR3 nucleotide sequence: TGTGCCTGGACTGGGGGGAACACCATATATTTT. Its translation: CAWTGGNTIYF. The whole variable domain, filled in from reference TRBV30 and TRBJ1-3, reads SQTIHQWPATLVQPVGSPLSLECTVEGTSNPNLYWYRQAAGRGLQLLFYSVGIGQISSEVPQNLSASRPQDRQFILSSKKLLLSDSGFYLCAWTGGNTIYFGEGSWLTVV.

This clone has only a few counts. This CDR3 reads CASSIDLFQGLGQPQHF. CDR3 coding DNA: TGTGCCAGTAGTATAGATCTATTTCAGGGGCTGGGACAGCCCCAGCATTTT. This rearrangement joins TRBV19 to TRBJ1-5; weak D call: TRBD1 (6 bases). Trimming took 0 bases from V and 7 from J, leaving 19 bases between them. CDR1 is LNHDA and CDR2 is SQIVND in the germline V gene (reference sequence). The CDR3 extends over 17 amino acids.

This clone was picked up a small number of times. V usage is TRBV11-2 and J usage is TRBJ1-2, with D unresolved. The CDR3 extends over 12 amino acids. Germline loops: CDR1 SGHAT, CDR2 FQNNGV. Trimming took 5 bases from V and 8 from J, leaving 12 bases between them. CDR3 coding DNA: TGTGCCAGCAGCCACGAGGGCTCGGGCTACACCTTC. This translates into CASSHEGSGYTF.

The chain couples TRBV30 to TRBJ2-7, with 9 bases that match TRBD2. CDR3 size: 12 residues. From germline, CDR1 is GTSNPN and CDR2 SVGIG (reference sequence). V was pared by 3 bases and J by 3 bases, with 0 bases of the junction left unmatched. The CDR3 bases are TGTGCCTGGAGGCGGGGGGGCTACGAGCAGTACTTC. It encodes CAWRRGGYEQYF.

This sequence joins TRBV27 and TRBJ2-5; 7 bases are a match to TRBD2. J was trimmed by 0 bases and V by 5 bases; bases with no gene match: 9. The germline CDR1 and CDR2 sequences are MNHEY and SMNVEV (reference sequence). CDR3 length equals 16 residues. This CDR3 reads CASSPRGGPYQETQYF. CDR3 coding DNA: TGTGCCAGCAGTCCCCGCGGGGGACCGTACCAAGAGACCCAGTACTTC.

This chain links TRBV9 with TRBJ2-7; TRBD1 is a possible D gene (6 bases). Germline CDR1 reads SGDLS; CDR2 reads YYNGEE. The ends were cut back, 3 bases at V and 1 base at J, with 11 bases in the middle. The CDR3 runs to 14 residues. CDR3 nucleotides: TGTGCCAGCAGCGCAACAGGGTTTTCCTACGAGCAGTACTTC. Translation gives CASSATGFSYEQYF.

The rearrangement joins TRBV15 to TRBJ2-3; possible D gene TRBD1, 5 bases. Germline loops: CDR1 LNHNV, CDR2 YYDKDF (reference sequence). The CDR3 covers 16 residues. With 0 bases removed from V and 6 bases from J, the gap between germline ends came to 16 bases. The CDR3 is CATSRDQRRVGDTQYF. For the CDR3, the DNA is TGTGCCACCAGCAGAGATCAGCGCAGGGTAGGTGATACGCAGTATTTT.

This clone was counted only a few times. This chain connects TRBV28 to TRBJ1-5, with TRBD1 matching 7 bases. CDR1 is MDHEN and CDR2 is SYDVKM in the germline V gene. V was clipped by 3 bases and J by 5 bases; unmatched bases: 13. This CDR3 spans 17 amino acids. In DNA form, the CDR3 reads TGTGCCAGCAGTTTGGGTGGGCCGGGACAGTACTATCAGCCCCAGCATTTT. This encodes CASSLGGPGQYYQPQHF.

This CDR3 reads CASSSRQVHEQYF. For the CDR3, the DNA is TGTGCCAGCAGCTCAAGACAGGTCCACGAGCAGTACTTC. The chain couples TRBV7-8 to TRBJ2-5, with D tentatively TRBD1 (6 bases). The end of the DNA is better explained by TRBJ2-7, so the J call may be wrong. CDR1 is SGHVS and CDR2 is FQNEAQ in the germline V gene. This CDR3 has 13 amino acids.